This T cell receptor (beta chain) appears in the sequencing data of a study of blood T cell repertoires in COVID-19. Study details: The United States, Italy and Spain were the sources of the acute and convalescent COVID-19 samples. Sample material is recorded as cDNA or gDNA derived from T cells, B-cell-depleted T cells, or PBMCs.

As processed by the authors: Using reference gene primer amplification, nucleated cell counts were estimated. Assay: immunoSEQ multiplex PCR; the TCRdb copy retains only in-frame clones and omits some. From that table come the V and J calls and clone size; the DNA was used to work out D and trimming. The data hold 300,000 to 400,000 clones, with 88% observed a single time. Which cohort a participant joined came from the clinical history participants gave. This CDR3 spans 14 amino acids. CDR1 SGHTA and CDR2 FQGTGA come from the germline V gene. Trimming removed 5 bases from V and 7 bases from J; junction bases left unmatched: 9.

V is TRBV7-3 and J is TRBJ1-2, with 8 bases that match TRBD1. The receptor was isolated from a woman in her twenties or thirties with acute COVID-19. Sequencing input: PBMCs or T cells enriched from blood (not recorded which). DNA of the CDR3: TGTGCCAGCAGCCATGGACAGGGCTTCGCTGGCTACACCTTC. Translated, it gives CASSHGQGFAGYTF. Together with reference TRBV7-3 and TRBJ1-2, the CDR3 gives the full variable domain: GAGVSQTPSNKVTEKGKYVELRCDPISGHTALYWYRQSLGQGPEFLIYFQGTGAADDSGLPNDRFFAVRPEGSVSTLKIQRTERGDSAVYLCASSHGQGFAGYTFGSGTRLTVV.